One sample yielded the 21 T cell receptor beta chains listed below, sequenced in a study of blood T cell repertoires in COVID-19. Here immunoSEQ multiplex PCR was the method, and the copy in TCRdb shows in-frame clones only, minus some. Of approximately 230,000 clones in the sample, just over 85% were seen once. The sequenced material came from PBMCs or T cells enriched from blood (not recorded which). The source of these receptors is a man aged 18 to 30 who had recovered from COVID-19.

The chain couples TRBV27 to TRBJ1-5, with D hard to call. V was shortened by 4 bases and J by 5 bases, with 18 bases between the two germline ends. In germline, CDR1 is MNHEY, CDR2 SMNVEV (reference sequence). The CDR3 covers 16 residues. The CDR3 region is CASSSLTPLRDQPQHF. The CDR3 DNA reads as TGTGCCAGCAGTTCCCTGACCCCCCTGCGGGATCAGCCCCAGCATTTT.

This sequence joins TRBV29-1 and TRBJ1-5, with TRBD1 matching 9 bases. This CDR3 region has 15 residues. Germline-derived CDR1 and CDR2 are SQVTM and ANQGSEA. V lost 5 bases and J lost 3; bases outside the gene matches: 8. CDR3 coding DNA: TGCAGCGTTTGTGTTGGGACAGGGTACAATCAGCCCCAGCATTTT. This sequence encodes CSVCVGTGYNQPQHF.

This clone occurred once. The genes are TRBV5-1 and TRBJ2-1; 8 bases line up with TRBD2. V lost 0 bases to trimming and J lost 8 bases; unmatched junction nucleotides: 7. This CDR3 contains 15 residues. From germline, CDR1 is SGHRS and CDR2 YFSETQ. The CDR3 loop is CASSLVAGGRDEQFF. The CDR3 nucleotides read TGCGCCAGCAGCTTGGTTGCGGGGGGCAGGGATGAGCAGTTCTTC.

This clone was recorded a few times. The V gene is TRBV28, the J gene TRBJ2-4; 11 nucleotides line up with TRBD2. Germline V gene data show CDR1 as MDHEN and CDR2 as SYDVKM. The CDR3 contains 18 residues. V lost 8 bases, J lost 0 bases, and 12 bases stayed unmatched. DNA of the CDR3: TGTGCCAGCGGGCCTTCGGGACTAGCGGATTTAGCCAAAAACATTCAGTACTTC. Translation: CASGPSGLADLAKNIQYF.

The rearrangement uses TRBV13 and TRBJ1-5; D remains unclear. The CDR3 loop spans 12 amino acids. Germline values: CDR1 PRHDT, CDR2 FYEKMQ (reference sequence). Between the trimmed V and J ends, which lost 3 bases and 4 bases, there was a span of 4 bases. The CDR3 sequence is CASSFQNQPQHF. CDR3 coding DNA: TGTGCCAGCAGCTTCCAAAATCAGCCCCAGCATTTT.

The genes are TRBV2 and TRBJ2-5; 7 bases align to TRBD1. Germline assignment: CDR1 SNHLY and CDR2 FYNNEI. The CDR3 sequence is 13 residues long. Germline trimming cut 7 bases from V and 4 bases from J; bases unmatched to any gene: 6. This CDR3 is CASNMGTVETQYF. CDR3 nucleotides: TGTGCCAGCAACATGGGGACAGTAGAGACCCAGTACTTC. The full variable domain, rest sourced from reference TRBV2 and TRBJ2-5, is EPEVTQTPSHQVTQMGQEVILRCVPISNHLYFYWYRQILGQKVEFLVSFYNNEISEKSEIFDDQFSVERPDGSNFTLKIRSTKLEDSAMYFCASNMGTVETQYFGPGTRLLVL.

This clone was found once. The chain has TRBV11-2 and TRBJ2-3, with unresolved D. V was cut by 0 bases and J by 0 bases, with 7 bases left in between. This CDR3 has 15 residues. Germline CDR1 is SGHAT and CDR2 is FQNNGV. The CDR3 sequence is CASSLDLLSTDTQYF. DNA for the CDR3: TGTGCCAGCAGCTTAGATCTCCTAAGCACAGATACGCAGTATTTT.

Here the CDR3 DNA reads TGTGCCAGCAGTATTCACCCGACTGGCCCTCGTTACGAGCAGTACTTC. Translation: CASSIHPTGPRYEQYF. The chain employs TRBV2 and TRBJ2-7, with D hard to call. The CDR3 sequence is 16 residues long. V lost 5 bases to trimming and J lost 4 bases, with 21 bases between them. In germline, CDR1 is SNHLY, CDR2 FYNNEI.

The chain is built from TRBV19 and TRBJ1-1; D perhaps matches TRBD1 (5 bases). The CDR3 is 13 residues long. The V and J ends lost 11 bases and 4 bases respectively, with 17 bases between them. Germline loops: CDR1 LNHDA, CDR2 SQIVND (reference sequence). CDR3 sequence reads: CASGRGLTTEAFF. DNA for the CDR3: TGTGCCTCCGGGAGGGGTTTGACCACTGAAGCTTTCTTT. Looking up the rest from reference TRBV19 and TRBJ1-1 gives the full variable domain: DGGITQSPKYLFRKEGQNVTLSCEQNLNHDAMYWYRQDPGQGLRLIYYSQIVNDFQKGDIAEGYSVSREKKESFPLTVTSAQKNPTAFYLCASGRGLTTEAFFGQGTRLTVV.

V and J are TRBV5-1 and TRBJ1-6; a possible D gene is TRBD1 (6 bases). The CDR3 covers 14 residues. Germline CDR1 SGHRS, CDR2 YFSETQ. Trimming took off 4 bases at V and 10 bases at J, with 15 bases between the two ends. CDR3 bases: TGCGCCAGCAGCGATGGGGACACCGGGTCACCCCTCCACTTT. Translating it yields CASSDGDTGSPLHF.

This clone was counted once. This sequence joins TRBV7-9 and TRBJ2-7, with TRBD1 matching over 9 bases. Germline V gives CDR1 SEHNR, CDR2 FQNEAQ (reference sequence). The CDR3 totals 15 residues. With V trimmed by 5 bases and J by 4 bases, 9 bases remained unmatched. This CDR3 is CASSPGQGLLYEQYF. The CDR3 region has the DNA TGTGCCAGCAGCCCGGGACAGGGACTTCTTTACGAGCAGTACTTC.

The sample holds a few counts of this clone. The chain joins TRBV3-1 (or the pseudogene TRBV3-2) to TRBJ1-2, with a tentative D call TRBD1 (5 bases). Germline lookup yields CDR1 LGHDT and CDR2 YNNKEL (reference sequence). Trimming removed 1 base at V and 10 bases at J, with 13 bases between. The CDR3 loop spans 13 amino acids. The CDR3 coding sequence is TGTGCCAGCAGCCAAGTTGGGAAGACAGACTACACCTTC. The encoded protein is CASSQVGKTDYTF.

V and J are TRBV30 and TRBJ1-2; possible D gene TRBD1, 5 bases. The V gene lost 0 bases and the J gene lost 3 bases, with 14 bases spanning the gap. The CDR3 loop spans 15 amino acids. Germline loops: CDR1 GTSNPN, CDR2 SVGIG (reference sequence). The CDR3 nucleotides are TGTGCCTGGAGTGTACAAGGGGTCGGGTACTATGGCTACACCTTC. It is translated as CAWSVQGVGYYGYTF. Full variable domain (remainder filled in from reference TRBV30 and TRBJ1-2): SQTIHQWPATLVQPVGSPLSLECTVEGTSNPNLYWYRQAAGRGLQLLFYSVGIGQISSEVPQNLSASRPQDRQFILSSKKLLLSDSGFYLCAWSVQGVGYYGYTFGSGTRLTVV.

The V and J genes are TRBV19 and TRBJ2-3, with D possibly being TRBD1 (5 bases). V was pared by 5 bases and J by 0 bases, with 12 bases between. The CDR3 runs to 15 residues. The V gene's germline CDR1 is LNHDA and CDR2 SQIVND (reference sequence). This chain's CDR3 is CASSLGRSSTDTQYF. The CDR3 DNA reads TGTGCCAGTAGTCTGGGGCGGTCTAGCACAGATACGCAGTATTTT.

The CDR3 DNA reads as TGTGCCTGGAGTGAGGGGGACAGGTCTGCAGCTTTCTTT. Translating it yields CAWSEGDRSAAFF. This sequence joins TRBV30 and TRBJ1-1; 8 nucleotides align to TRBD1. After removal of 1 base from V and 10 bases from J, the junction contained 8 bases not matched to a gene. The CDR3 has 13 residues. CDR1 GTSNPN and CDR2 SVGIG come from the germline V gene (reference sequence).

The gene calls are TRBV24-1 and TRBJ2-7; no definite D call. V was clipped by 8 bases and J by 2 bases, with 9 bases between them. Germline values: CDR1 KGHDR, CDR2 SFDVKD. The CDR3 runs 12 residues. CDR3 coding DNA: TGTGCCACCAAGACGGAGACCTACGAGCAGTACTTC. Protein: CATKTETYEQYF.

The chain has TRBV18 and TRBJ1-1; D remains unclear. V was pared by 3 bases and J by 0 bases, with 11 bases between. Germline loops: CDR1 KGHSH, CDR2 LQKENI. This CDR3 is built from 15 residues. The CDR3 DNA is TGTGCCAGCTCACCGCGAGGAGCACTGAACACTGAAGCTTTCTTT. Its translation: CASSPRGALNTEAFF.

The V and J genes are TRBV7-8 and TRBJ1-2; 7 bases align to TRBD1. The CDR3 is made up of 13 amino acids. Losses at the gene ends were 5 bases for V and 6 bases for J; bases not matched to a gene: 6. CDR1 is SGHVS and CDR2 is FQNEAQ in the germline V gene. The CDR3 region is CASSLNRGDGYTF. The CDR3 DNA is TGTGCCAGCAGCCTAAACAGGGGCGATGGCTACACCTTC.

This clone showed up just a few times. This chain connects TRBV7-3 to TRBJ2-7; TRBD2 aligns across 8 bases. The CDR3 has 14 residues. The germline V gene has CDR1 SGHTA and CDR2 FQGTGA. V was pared by 1 base and J by 7 bases, with 6 bases of the junction left unmatched. This CDR3 is CASSLSGRSGEQYF. Written as DNA, the CDR3 is TGTGCCAGCAGCTTAAGCGGGAGGTCGGGGGAGCAGTACTTC.

The chain employs TRBV6-1 and TRBJ1-1, with D perhaps TRBD1 (6 bases). Between the trimmed V and J ends, which lost 6 bases and 3 bases, there was a span of 11 bases. The CDR3 covers 13 residues. Germline lookup yields CDR1 MNHNS and CDR2 SASEGT. The CDR3 spells CASRQGLDTEAFF. DNA of the CDR3: TGTGCCAGCAGGCAGGGGTTGGACACTGAAGCTTTCTTT.

This rearrangement joins TRBV19 to TRBJ1-3; 10 bases are shared with TRBD1. The length of the CDR3 is 16 residues. Germline loops: CDR1 LNHDA, CDR2 SQIVND (reference sequence). Trimming cost V 6 bases and J 1 base; bases outside gene matches: 6. The CDR3 here is CASRAGTGVSGNTIYF. CDR3 sequence (DNA): TGTGCCAGTAGGGCCGGGACAGGGGTTTCTGGAAACACCATATATTTT.